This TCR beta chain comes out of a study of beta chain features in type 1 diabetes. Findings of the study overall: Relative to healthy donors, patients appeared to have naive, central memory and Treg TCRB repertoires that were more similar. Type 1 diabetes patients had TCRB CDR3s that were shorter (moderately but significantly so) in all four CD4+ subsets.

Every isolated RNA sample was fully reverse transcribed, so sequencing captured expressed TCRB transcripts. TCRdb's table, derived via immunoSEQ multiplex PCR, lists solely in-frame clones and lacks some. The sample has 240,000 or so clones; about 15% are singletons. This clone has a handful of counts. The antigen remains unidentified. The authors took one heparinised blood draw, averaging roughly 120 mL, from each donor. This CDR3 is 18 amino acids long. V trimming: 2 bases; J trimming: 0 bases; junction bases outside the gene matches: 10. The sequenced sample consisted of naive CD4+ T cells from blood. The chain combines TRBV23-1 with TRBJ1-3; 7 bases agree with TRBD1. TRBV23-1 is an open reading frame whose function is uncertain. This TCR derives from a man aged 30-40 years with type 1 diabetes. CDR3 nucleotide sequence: TGCGCCAGCAGTCAAATCTGCTCGGGACAGACCTCTGGAAACACCATATATTTT. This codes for CASSQICSGQTSGNTIYF.